Included here is one T cell receptor beta chain sequence, with context. This sample stems from a study of T cell responses to AZD1222 COVID-19 vaccine. The germline gives CDR1 MGHRA, CDR2 YSYEKL. V was clipped by 7 bases and J by 6 bases; unmatched bases: 13. The CDR3 consists of 17 residues. Some clones are missing from TCRdb's copy, which holds only in-frame ones; the method was immunoSEQ multiplex PCR. Of 150,000 to 200,000 clones in the sample, 91% were seen once. The J gene is TRBJ1-6, the V gene TRBV4-1, with 9 positions matching TRBD1. The input for sequencing was peripheral blood, taken on day 0 of AZD1222 vaccination. The clonotype originates from an adult in good health. As DNA, the CDR3 is TGCGCCAGCACCCGGCGGGACAGGGCTTTCAGTAATTCACCCCTCCACTTT. Its protein product is CASTRRDRAFSNSPLHF.